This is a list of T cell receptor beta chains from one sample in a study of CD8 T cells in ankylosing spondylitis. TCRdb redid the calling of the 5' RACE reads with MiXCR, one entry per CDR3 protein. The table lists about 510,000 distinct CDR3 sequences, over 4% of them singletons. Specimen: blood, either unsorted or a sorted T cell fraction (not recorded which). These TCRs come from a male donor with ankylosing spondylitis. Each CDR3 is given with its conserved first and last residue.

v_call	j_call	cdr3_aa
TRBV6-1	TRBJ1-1	CASSIRAPGSEAFF
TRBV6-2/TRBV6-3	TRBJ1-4	CASSYPTETANEKLFF
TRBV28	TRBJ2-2	CASTPYTGELFF
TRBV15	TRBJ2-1	CATSRESSGDSYNEQFF
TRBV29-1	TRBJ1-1	CSAVGFRDTEAFF
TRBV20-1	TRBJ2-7	CSARGDGSSYEQYF
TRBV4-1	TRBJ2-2	CASSQSYRVANTGELFF
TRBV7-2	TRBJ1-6	CASSFMGVQSNSPLHF
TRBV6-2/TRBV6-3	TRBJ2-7	CASSLSVGTGPYEQYF
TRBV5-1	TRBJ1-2	CASSFQSTRSSGYTF
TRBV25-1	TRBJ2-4	CASSERLAKNIQYF
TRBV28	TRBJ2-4	CASRPGQSWVKNIQYF
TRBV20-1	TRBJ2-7	CCAPPGLAGVQASEQYF
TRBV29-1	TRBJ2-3	CSVREDVADTQYF
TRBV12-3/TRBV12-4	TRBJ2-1	CASSPLTGPDNEQFF
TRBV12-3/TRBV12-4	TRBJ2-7	CASSPQGTTSGEQYF
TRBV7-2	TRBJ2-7	CASSPGTFSSYEQYF
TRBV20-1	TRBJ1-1	CSILGQGSEAFF
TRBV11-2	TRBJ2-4	CASSPRPENIQYF
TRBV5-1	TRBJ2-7	CASSNGRTSVRSSYEQYF
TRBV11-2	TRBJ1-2	CASSPLRGPANYGYTF
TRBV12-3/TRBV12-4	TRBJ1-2	CASSLGRVWDGYTF
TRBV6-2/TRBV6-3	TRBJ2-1	CATSVLEGNEQFF
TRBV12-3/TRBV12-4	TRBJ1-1	CASSSRGLNTEAFF
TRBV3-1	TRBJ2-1	CASSPGGRYNEQFF
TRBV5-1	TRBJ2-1	CASSPGLAGGPSSYNEQFF
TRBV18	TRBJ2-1	CASSPTSGRGDEQFF
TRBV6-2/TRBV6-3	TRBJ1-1	CASIQEGGSEAFF
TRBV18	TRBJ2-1	CASARPGGPKNEQFF
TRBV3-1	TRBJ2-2	CASSLRGGPGELFF
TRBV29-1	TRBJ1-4	CSAGQYEKLFF
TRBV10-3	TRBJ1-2	CAISDPGQDYGYTF
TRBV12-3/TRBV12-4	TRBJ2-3	CASSFRAGGLRTDTQYF
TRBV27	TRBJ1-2	CASSWAPDSGFGYTF
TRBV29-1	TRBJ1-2	CSVTDRAGYTF
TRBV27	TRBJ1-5	CASSLHHGGNQPQHF
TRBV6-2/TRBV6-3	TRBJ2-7	CASEESRHEQYF
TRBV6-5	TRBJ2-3	CASSQGADTQYF
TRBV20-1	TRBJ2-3	CSAPGLAEADTQYF
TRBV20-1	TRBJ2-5	CSALEGLPGKTQYF
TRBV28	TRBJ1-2	CASSSFQGAGYGYTF
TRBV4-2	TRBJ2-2	CASSQGDGIISSGELFF
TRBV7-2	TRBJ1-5	CASSLGRNQPQHF
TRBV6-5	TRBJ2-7	CASSYNPDSPYEQYF
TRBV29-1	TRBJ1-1	CSVEPMRVEGEAFF
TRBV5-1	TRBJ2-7	CASSDPQGDYEQYF
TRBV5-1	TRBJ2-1	CASSWGASGGYNEQFF
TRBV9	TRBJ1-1	CASSVGRGTEAFF
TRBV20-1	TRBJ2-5	CSASHLQYQETQYF
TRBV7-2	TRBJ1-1	CASSSQGAGYTEAFF
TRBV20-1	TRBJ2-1	CSAREGGGYNEQFF
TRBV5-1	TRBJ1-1	CASSLANGGTEAFF
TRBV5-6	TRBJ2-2	CASNLGISYTGELFF
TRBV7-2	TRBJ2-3	CASSSTGWDTQYF